The clone carrying this T cell receptor beta chain was counted a few times. Its antigen is not identified. The sample comes from a study of identical twins. The CDR3 has 16 amino acids. V was cut by 5 bases and J by 4 bases, with 17 bases left in between. Study-wide results and limits: The degree of excess twin sharing was weaker in beta out-of-frame sequences.

Unique molecular identifiers were present on the cDNA, and a universal primer site came from template switching. TCRdb re-called the 5' RACE reads with MiXCR, one entry per CDR3 protein. Altogether over 550,000 distinct CDR3 sequences are present, roughly 6.6% being singletons, with the ten largest covering around 1.6%. These data also featured in a second study, about yellow fever vaccine responses in identical twins.

Sequenced material: PBMCs. This TCR came from a young woman in good health. This chain uses TRBV12-3 or TRBV12-4 with TRBJ1-4, with D perhaps TRBD1 (6 bases). The CDR3 coding sequence is TGTGCCAGCAGTCTCCGCAGGGGCTGGGTTAATGAAAAACTGTTTTTT. It translates to CASSLRRGWVNEKLFF.